This T cell receptor beta chain was sequenced in a study of cytomegalovirus exposure and HLA in healthy donors. Study-wide context: Of 300 to 500 genotyped donors, roughly 81% clustered with self-reported Caucasian donors.

General study findings and limits: As a later analysis showed, several of the most significant clusters appeared to be linked to common viral pathogens. Later analysis found that TCR beta chains associated with HLA were more clonally expanded than other, equally common chains. Highest at DRB1 and lowest at HLA-C, TCR association rates differed among HLA loci in a later analysis.

The PCR was carried out with 60 Vbeta primers and 13 Jbeta primers. The table came from immunoSEQ multiplex PCR; TCRdb's copy has only in-frame clones and leaves some out. Its listing shows about 140,000 clones. V gave up 0 bases and J gave up 1 base; unmatched junction bases: 1. The CDR3 is made up of 15 amino acids. Germline V gene sequence: CDR1 LGHNA, CDR2 YNFKEQ. On this clone: Its antigen remains unidentified.

The receptor was isolated from a male donor in good health and CMV-seronegative. This sequence joins TRBV4-2 and TRBJ2-5; 8 bases are shared with TRBD2. Sequencing was done on a sample of PBMCs. The DNA for the CDR3 is TGTGCCAGCAGCCAAGAAGCGGGGGCCCAAGAGACCCAGTACTTC. This gives the protein CASSQEAGAQETQYF.